A single sample is the source of the 3 T cell receptor beta chains below, sequenced in a study of cytomegalovirus exposure and HLA in healthy donors (dated by TCRdb to about 2017). Libraries were constructed by the immunoSEQ multiplex PCR assay. A mixture of 60 forward primers for TCR Vbeta segments and 13 reverse primers for TCR Jbeta segments was used in the multiplex PCR. TCRdb took over this immuneACCESS table, retaining in-frame rearrangements with V and J assigned. Such tables are incomplete; in checked studies, under half of the missing clones stem from an unresolved V gene, and the remainder is unexplained. Counted in this sample were some 150,000 clones; over 75% of them appeared once. The top ten clones comprise approximately 0.66% of the sample. Material for sequencing was PBMCs. These receptors came from a male donor in good health and CMV-seronegative.

This clone was found a few times. The gene calls are TRBV6-5 and TRBJ1-2; D gene uncertain. Germline CDR1 MNHEY, CDR2 SVGAGI. CDR3 size: 13 residues. Trimming removed 0 bases at V and 5 bases at J, with 7 bases between. The CDR3 bases are TGTGCCAGCAGTTACTCGAGGGAATATGGCTACACCTTC. Protein: CASSYSREYGYTF.

The genes are TRBV30 and TRBJ1-5, with 7 bases matching TRBD1. The CDR3 loop spans 15 amino acids. Germline V gene sequence: CDR1 GTSNPN, CDR2 SVGIG (reference sequence). With V trimmed by 2 bases and J by 0 bases, 4 bases remained unmatched. The CDR3 DNA follows: TGTGCCTGGAGTATCGGGACAGATAGCAATCAGCCCCAGCATTTT. This codes for CAWSIGTDSNQPQHF. The complete variable domain, with remaining parts taken from reference TRBV30 and TRBJ1-5, reads SQTIHQWPATLVQPVGSPLSLECTVEGTSNPNLYWYRQAAGRGLQLLFYSVGIGQISSEVPQNLSASRPQDRQFILSSKKLLLSDSGFYLCAWSIGTDSNQPQHFGDGTRLSIL.

The J gene is TRBJ1-1, the V gene TRBV7-8; 7 bases are a match to TRBD1. V was clipped by 5 bases and J by 4 bases; unmatched bases: 10. Germline V gives CDR1 SGHVS, CDR2 FQNEAQ. This CDR3 has 15 amino acids. The CDR3 is CASSPQGVVGTEAFF. The CDR3 DNA is TGTGCCAGCAGCCCCCAGGGGGTGGTGGGCACTGAAGCTTTCTTT. The whole variable domain, remainder taken from reference TRBV7-8 and TRBJ1-1, is GAGVSQSPRYKVAKRGQDVALRCDPISGHVSLFWYQQALGQGPEFLTYFQNEAQLDKSGLPSDRFFAERPEGSVSTLKIQRTQQEDSAVYLCASSPQGVVGTEAFFGQGTRLTVV.